This T cell receptor beta chain was captured by sequencing in a study of shared clonotypes between healthy human individuals. Overall study: Per-donor plates numbered three CD4 naive, three CD4 memory, two CD8 naive and one CD8 memory.

Adult Caucasians living in Nashville, Tennessee made up all of the donors. The protocol was immunoSEQ multiplex PCR, while the TCRdb copy is restricted to in-frame clones and leaves out a portion. The sample lists approximately 1.4 million clones, 95% to 99% occurring once. The specimen sequenced was naive CD4+ T cells sorted from blood. Subset indicated: CD45RA+ positively selected. The sequence came from a man in his thirties or forties in good health.

CDR3 sequence: CASRIGVYGYTF. The CDR3 DNA reads as TGTGCCAGCAGAATCGGGGTCTATGGCTACACCTTC. The rearrangement joins TRBV28 to TRBJ1-2; D is unresolved. The V end lost 6 bases, the J end lost 4 bases, and 9 bases lay between the germline ends. The CDR3 is 12 residues long. Germline V gene sequence: CDR1 MDHEN, CDR2 SYDVKM.